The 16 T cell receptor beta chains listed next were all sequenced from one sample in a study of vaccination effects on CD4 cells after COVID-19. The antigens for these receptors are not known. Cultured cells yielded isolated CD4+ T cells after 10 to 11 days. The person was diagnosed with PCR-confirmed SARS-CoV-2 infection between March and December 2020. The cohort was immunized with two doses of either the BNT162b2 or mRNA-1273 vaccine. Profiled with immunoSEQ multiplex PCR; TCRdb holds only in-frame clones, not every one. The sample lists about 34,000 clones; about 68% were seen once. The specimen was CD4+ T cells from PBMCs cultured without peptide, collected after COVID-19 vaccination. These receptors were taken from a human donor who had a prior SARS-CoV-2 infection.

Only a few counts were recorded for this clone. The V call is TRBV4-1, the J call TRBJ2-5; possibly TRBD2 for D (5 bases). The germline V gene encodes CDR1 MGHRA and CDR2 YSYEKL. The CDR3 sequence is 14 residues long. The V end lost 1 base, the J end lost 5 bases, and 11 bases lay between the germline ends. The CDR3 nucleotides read TGCGCCAGCAGCCAAGGGGAGCTAGCCGAGACCCAGTACTTC. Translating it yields CASSQGELAETQYF.

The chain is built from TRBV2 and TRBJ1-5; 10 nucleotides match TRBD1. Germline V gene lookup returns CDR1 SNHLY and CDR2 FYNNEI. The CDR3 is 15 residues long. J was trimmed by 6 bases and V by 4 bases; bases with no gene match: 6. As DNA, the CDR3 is TGTGCCAGCAGTGGCGACAGGGGGCATCGTCAGCCCCAGCATTTT. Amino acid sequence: CASSGDRGHRQPQHF.

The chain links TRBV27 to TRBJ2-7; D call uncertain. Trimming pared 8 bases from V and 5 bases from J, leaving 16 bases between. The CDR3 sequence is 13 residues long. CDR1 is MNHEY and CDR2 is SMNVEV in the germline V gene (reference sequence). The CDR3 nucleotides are TGTGCCAGCGGCAAAGCCAACATAGACGAGCAGTACTTC. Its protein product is CASGKANIDEQYF.

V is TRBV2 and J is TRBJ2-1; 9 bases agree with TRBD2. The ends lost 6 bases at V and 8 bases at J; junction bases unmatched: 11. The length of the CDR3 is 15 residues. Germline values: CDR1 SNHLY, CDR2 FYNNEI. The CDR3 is CASREGLAGPYEQFF. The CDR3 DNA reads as TGTGCCAGCAGAGAGGGACTAGCAGGCCCCTATGAGCAGTTCTTC.

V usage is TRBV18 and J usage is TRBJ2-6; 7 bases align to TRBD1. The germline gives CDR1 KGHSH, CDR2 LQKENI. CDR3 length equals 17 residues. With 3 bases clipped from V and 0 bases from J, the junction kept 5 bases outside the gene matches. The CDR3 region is CASSPGTASSGANVLTF. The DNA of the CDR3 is TGTGCCAGCTCACCCGGGACAGCCAGCTCTGGGGCCAACGTCCTGACTTTC.

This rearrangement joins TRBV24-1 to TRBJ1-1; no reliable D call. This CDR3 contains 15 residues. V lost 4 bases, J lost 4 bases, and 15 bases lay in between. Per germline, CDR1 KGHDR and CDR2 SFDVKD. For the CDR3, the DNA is TGTGCCACCAGTGAAGAATCCGGGAAGGGCACTGAAGCTTTCTTT. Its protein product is CATSEESGKGTEAFF.

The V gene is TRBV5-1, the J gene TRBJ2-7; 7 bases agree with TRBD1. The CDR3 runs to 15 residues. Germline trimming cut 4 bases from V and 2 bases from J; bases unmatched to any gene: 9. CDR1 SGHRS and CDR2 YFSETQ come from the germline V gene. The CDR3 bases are TGCGCCAGCAGCCCTCGACAGGGCACCCCCTACGAGCAGTACTTC. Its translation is CASSPRQGTPYEQYF.

The CDR3 sequence is CSVERKGFGNTIYF. In nucleotides, the CDR3 is TGCAGCGTTGAACGAAAGGGGTTCGGAAACACCATATATTTT. The chain joins TRBV29-1 to TRBJ1-3; D may be TRBD1 (5 bases). The CDR3 consists of 14 residues. V was shortened by 2 bases and J by 4 bases, with 12 bases between the two germline ends. CDR1 is SQVTM and CDR2 is ANQGSEA in the germline V gene.

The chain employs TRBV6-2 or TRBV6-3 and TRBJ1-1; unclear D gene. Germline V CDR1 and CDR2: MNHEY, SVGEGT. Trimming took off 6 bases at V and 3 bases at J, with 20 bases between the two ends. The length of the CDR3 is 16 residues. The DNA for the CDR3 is TGTGCCAGCAGCCAGACCCAGAAGGCTCTGCACACTGAAGCTTTCTTT. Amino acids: CASSQTQKALHTEAFF.

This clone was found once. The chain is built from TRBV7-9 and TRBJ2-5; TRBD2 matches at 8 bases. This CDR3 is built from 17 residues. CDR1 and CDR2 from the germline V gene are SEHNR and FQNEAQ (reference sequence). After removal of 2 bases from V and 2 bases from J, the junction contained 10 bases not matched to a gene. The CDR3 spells CASSLSVASGSQETQYF. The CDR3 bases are TGTGCCAGCAGCTTATCCGTGGCTAGCGGGTCGCAAGAGACCCAGTACTTC.

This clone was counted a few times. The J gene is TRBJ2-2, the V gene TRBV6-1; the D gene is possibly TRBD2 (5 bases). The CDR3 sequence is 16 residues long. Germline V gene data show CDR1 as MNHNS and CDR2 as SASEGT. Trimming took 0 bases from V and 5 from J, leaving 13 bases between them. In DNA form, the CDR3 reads TGTGCCAGCAGTGAAGCTTCCTACCCGGGGACCGGGGAGCTGTTTTTT. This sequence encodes CASSEASYPGTGELFF.

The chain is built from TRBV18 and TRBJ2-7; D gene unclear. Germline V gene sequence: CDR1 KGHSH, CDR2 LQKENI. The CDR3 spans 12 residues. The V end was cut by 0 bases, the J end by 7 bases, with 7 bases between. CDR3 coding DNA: TGTGCCAGCTCACCACCCAGCCTAGAGCAGTACTTC. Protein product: CASSPPSLEQYF.

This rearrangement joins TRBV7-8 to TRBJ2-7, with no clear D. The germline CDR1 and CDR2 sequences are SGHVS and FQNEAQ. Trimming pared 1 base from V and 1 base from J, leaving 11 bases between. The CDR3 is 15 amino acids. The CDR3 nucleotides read TGTGCCAGCAGCTTAGACGTAGCATATTCCTACGAGCAGTACTTC. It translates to CASSLDVAYSYEQYF.

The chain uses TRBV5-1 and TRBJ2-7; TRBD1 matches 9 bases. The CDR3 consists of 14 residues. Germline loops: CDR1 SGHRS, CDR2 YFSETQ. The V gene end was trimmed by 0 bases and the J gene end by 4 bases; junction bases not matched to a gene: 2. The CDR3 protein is CASSLGGTGYEQYF. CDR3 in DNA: TGCGCCAGCAGCTTGGGGGGGACAGGGTACGAGCAGTACTTC.

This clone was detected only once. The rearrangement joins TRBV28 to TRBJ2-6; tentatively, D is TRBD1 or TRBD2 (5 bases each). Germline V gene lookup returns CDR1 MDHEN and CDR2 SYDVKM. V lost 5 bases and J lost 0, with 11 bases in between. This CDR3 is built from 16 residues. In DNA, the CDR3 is TGTGCCAGCAGTACCCATGGGACCTCTGGGGCCAACGTCCTGACTTTC. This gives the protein CASSTHGTSGANVLTF.

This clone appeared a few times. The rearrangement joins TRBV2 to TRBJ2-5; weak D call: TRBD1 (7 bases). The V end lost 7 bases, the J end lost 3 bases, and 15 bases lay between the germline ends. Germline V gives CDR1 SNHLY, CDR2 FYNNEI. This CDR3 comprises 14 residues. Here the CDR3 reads CASIMAGGKETQYF. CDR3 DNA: TGTGCCAGCATCATGGCAGGGGGGAAAGAGACCCAGTACTTC.